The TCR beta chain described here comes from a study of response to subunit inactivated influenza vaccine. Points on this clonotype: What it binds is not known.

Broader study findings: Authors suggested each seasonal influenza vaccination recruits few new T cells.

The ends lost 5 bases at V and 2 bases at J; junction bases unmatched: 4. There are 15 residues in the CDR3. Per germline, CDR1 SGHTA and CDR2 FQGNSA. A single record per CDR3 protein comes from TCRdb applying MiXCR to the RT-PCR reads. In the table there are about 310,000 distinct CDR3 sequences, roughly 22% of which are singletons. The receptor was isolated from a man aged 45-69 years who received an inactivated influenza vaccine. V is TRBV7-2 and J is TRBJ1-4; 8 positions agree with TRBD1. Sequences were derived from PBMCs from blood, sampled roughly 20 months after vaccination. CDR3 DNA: TGTGCCAGCAGCGGACGACAGGGGACTAATGAAAAACTGTTTTTT. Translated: CASSGRQGTNEKLFF.